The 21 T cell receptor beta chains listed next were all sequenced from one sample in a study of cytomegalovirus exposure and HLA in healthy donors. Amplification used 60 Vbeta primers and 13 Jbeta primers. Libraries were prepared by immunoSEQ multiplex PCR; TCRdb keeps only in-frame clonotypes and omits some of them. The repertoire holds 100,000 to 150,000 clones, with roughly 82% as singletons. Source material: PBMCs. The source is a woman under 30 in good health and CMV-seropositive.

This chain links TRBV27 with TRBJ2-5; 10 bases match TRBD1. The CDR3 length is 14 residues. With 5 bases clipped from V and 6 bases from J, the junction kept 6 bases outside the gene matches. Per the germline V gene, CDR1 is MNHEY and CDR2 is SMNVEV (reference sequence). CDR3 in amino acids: CASSRDRGWKTQYF. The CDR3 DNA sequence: TGTGCCAGCAGTAGGGACAGGGGCTGGAAGACCCAGTACTTC.

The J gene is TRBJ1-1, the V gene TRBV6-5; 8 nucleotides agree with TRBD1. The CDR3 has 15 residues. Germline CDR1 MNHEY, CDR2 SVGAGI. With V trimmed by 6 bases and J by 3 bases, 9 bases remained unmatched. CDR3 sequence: CASRYDRGQYTEAFF. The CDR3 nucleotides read TGTGCCAGCAGGTACGACAGGGGCCAATACACTGAAGCTTTCTTT.

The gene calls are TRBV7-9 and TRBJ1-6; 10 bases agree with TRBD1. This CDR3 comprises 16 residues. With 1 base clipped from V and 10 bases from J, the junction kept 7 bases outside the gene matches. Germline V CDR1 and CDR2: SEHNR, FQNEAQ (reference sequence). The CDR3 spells CASSLEGTGAGSPLHF. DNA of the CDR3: TGTGCCAGCAGCTTAGAGGGGACAGGGGCTGGGTCACCCCTCCACTTT.

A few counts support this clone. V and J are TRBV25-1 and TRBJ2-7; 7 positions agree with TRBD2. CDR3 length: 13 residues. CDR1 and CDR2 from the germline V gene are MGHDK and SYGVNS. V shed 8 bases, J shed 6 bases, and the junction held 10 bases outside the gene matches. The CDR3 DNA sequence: TGTGCCAGCTCCTCCTGGGGGGGGGTCGAGCAGTACTTC. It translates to CASSSWGGVEQYF.

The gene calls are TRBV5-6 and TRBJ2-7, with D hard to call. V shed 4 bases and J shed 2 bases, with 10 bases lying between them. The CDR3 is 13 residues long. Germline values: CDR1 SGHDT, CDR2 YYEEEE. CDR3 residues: CASSKSPTYEQYF. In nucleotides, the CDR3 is TGTGCCAGCAGCAAGAGCCCTACCTACGAGCAGTACTTC.

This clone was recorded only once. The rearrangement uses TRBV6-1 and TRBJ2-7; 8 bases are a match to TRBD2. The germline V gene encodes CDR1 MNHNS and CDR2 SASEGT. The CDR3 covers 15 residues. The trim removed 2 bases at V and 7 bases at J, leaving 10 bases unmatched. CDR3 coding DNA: TGTGCCAGCAGTGAAAACGGGGGGGCGGCCTGGGAGCAGTACTTC. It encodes CASSENGGAAWEQYF.

The CDR3 DNA is TGCGCCAGCAGCTTCGGGGGCACTGAAGCTTTCTTT. Its protein product is CASSFGGTEAFF. This chain links TRBV5-1 with TRBJ1-1; tentatively, D is TRBD1 (5 bases). V lost 2 bases, J lost 4 bases, and 6 bases lay in between. This CDR3 has 12 residues. CDR1 and CDR2 (germline): SGHRS, YFSETQ.

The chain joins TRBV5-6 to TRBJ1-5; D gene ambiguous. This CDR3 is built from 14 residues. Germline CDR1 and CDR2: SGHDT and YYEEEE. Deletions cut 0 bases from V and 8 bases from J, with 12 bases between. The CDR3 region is CASSLAAHFKPQHF. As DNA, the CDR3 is TGTGCCAGCAGCTTGGCTGCACATTTCAAGCCCCAGCATTTT.

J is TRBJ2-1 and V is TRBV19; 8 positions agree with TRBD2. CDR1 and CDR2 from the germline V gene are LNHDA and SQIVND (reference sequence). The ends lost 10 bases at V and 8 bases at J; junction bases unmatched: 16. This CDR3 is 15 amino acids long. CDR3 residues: CATRASGGSRDEQFF. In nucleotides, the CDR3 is TGTGCCACAAGGGCCAGCGGGGGATCTAGGGATGAGCAGTTCTTC. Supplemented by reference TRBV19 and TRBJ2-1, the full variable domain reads DGGITQSPKYLFRKEGQNVTLSCEQNLNHDAMYWYRQDPGQGLRLIYYSQIVNDFQKGDIAEGYSVSREKKESFPLTVTSAQKNPTAFYLCATRASGGSRDEQFFGPGTRLTVL.

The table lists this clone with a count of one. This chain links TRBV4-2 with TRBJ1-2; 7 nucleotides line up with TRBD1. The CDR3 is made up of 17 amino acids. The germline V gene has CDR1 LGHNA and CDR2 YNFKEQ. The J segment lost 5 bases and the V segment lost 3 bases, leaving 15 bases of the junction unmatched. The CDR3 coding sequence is TGTGCCAGCAGCCACCTCAGACAGGGCGGGATTGAATATGGCTACACCTTC. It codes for CASSHLRQGGIEYGYTF.

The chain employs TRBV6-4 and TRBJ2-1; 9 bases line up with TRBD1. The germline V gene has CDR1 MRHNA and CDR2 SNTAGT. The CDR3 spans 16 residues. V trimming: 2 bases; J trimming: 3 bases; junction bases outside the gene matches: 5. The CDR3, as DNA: TGTGCCAGCAGTGACAGTGAGACAGGGGGCTACAATGAGCAGTTCTTC. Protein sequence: CASSDSETGGYNEQFF.

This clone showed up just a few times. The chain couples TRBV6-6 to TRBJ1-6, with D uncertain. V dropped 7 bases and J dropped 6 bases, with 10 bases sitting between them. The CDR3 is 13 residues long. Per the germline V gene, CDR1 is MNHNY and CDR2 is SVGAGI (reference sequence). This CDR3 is CASKSLLNSPLHF. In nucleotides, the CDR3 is TGTGCCAGCAAAAGCTTACTTAATTCACCCCTCCACTTT.

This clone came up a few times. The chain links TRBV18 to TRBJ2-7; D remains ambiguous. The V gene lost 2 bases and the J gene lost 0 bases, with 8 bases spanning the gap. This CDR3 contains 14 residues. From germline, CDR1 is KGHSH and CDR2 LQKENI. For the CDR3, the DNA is TGTGCCAGCTCACCAGATTCTACCTCCTACGAGCAGTACTTC. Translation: CASSPDSTSYEQYF.

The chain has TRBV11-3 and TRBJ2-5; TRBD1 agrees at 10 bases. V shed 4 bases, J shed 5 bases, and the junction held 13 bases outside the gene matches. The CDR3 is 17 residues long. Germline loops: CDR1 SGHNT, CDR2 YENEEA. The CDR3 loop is CASSSDRDRGFEETQYF. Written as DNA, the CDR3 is TGTGCCAGCAGCTCGGACCGGGACAGGGGTTTCGAGGAGACCCAGTACTTC.

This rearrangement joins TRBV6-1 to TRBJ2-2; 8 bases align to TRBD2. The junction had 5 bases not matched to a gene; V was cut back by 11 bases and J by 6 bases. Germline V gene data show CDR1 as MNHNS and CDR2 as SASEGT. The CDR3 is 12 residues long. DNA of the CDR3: TGTGCCTCTCGGGGGGGGGCCGGGGAGCTGTTTTTT. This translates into CASRGGAGELFF.

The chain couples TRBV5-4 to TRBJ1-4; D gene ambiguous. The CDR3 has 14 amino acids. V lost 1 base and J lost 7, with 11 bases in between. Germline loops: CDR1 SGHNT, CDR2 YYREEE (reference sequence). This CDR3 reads CASSLWSGGEKLFF. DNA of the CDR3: TGTGCCAGCAGCTTGTGGTCCGGCGGTGAAAAACTGTTTTTT.

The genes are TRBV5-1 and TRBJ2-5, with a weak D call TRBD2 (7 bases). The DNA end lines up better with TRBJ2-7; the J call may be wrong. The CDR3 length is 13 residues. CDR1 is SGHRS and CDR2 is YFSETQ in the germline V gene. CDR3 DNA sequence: TGCGCCAGCAGCTTGAACAGGGAGGGCGAGCAGTACTTC. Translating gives CASSLNREGEQYF.

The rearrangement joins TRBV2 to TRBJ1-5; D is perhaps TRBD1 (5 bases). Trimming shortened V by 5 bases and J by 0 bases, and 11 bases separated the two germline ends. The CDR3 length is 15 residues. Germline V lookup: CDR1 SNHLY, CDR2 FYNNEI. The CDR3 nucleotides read TGTGCCAGCAGTTTGGACAAGTATAGCAATCAGCCCCAGCATTTT. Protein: CASSLDKYSNQPQHF.

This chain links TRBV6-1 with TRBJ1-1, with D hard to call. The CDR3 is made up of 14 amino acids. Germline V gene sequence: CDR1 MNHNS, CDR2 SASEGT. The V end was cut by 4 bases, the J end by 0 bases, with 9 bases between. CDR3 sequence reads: CASSVNRLNTEAFF. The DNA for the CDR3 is TGTGCCAGCAGTGTTAACAGACTGAACACTGAAGCTTTCTTT.

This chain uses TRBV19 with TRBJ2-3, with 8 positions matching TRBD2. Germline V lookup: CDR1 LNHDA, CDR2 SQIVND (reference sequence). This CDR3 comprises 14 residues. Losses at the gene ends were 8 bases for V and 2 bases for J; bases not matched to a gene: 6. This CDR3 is CASRIGGATDTQYF. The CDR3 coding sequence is TGTGCCAGTCGAATCGGGGGGGCCACAGATACGCAGTATTTT.

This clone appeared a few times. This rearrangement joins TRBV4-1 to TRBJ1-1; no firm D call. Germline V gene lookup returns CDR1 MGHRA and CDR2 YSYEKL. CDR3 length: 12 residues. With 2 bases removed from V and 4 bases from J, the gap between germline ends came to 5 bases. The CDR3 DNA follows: TGCGCCAGCAGCCAAACGGGCACTGAAGCTTTCTTT. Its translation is CASSQTGTEAFF.